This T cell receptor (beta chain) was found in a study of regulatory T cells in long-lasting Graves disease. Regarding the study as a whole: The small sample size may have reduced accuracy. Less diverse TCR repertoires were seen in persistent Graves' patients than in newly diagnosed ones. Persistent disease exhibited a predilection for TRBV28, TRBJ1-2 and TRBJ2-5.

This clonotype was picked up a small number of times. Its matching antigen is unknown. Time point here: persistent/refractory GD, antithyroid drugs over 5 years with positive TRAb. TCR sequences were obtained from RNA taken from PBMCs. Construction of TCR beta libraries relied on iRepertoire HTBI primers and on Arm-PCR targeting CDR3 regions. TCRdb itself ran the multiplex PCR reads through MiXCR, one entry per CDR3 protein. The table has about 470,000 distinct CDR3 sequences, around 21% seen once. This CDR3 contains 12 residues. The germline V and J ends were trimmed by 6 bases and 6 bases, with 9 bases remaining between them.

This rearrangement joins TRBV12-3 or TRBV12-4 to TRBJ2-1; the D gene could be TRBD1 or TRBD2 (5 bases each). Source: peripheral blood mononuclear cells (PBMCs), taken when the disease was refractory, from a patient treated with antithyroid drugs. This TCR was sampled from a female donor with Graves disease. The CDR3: CASSGTVNEQFF. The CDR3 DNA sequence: TGTGCCAGCAGCGGGACCGTCAATGAGCAGTTCTTC.